These 17 T cell receptor beta chains were sequenced from one sample in a study of shared clonotypes between healthy human individuals. Sequencing used immunoSEQ multiplex PCR; TCRdb keeps in-frame clones, though not all of them. The table includes about 480,000 clones, over 60% detected once. The material sequenced was PBMCs. These receptors were obtained from a woman between 35 and 50 years old in good health. Some clones in this sample may be carry-over from other donors' samples.

The rearrangement links TRBV27 to TRBJ2-7, with TRBD2 matching 11 bases. Germline V gene lookup returns CDR1 MNHEY and CDR2 SMNVEV (reference sequence). Germline trimming cut 4 bases from V and 2 bases from J; bases unmatched to any gene: 7. The CDR3 runs 16 residues. In DNA, the CDR3 is TGTGCCAGCAGTTCGGGTCCTAGCGGGAGGCCCTACGAGCAGTACTTC. Translated: CASSSGPSGRPYEQYF.

The rearrangement uses TRBV6-1 and TRBJ1-4; the D is unclear. Per germline, CDR1 MNHNS and CDR2 SASEGT. There are 14 residues in the CDR3. V was cut by 11 bases and J by 6 bases, with 19 bases left in between. The CDR3 spells CAHGHPPGDEKLFF. CDR3 sequence (DNA): TGTGCCCACGGGCACCCCCCAGGAGATGAAAAACTGTTTTTT.

This clone was seen a handful of times. This chain joins TRBV4-2 and TRBJ2-7; D is tentatively TRBD1 or TRBD2 (5 bases each). V lost 2 bases and J lost 0, with 14 bases in between. The germline CDR1 and CDR2 sequences are LGHNA and YNFKEQ. CDR3 length equals 16 residues. The CDR3 spells CASSQIQGTVSYEQYF. The CDR3, as DNA: TGTGCCAGCAGCCAAATTCAAGGGACGGTCTCCTACGAGCAGTACTTC.

J is TRBJ2-7 and V is TRBV2; D may be TRBD1 (5 bases). Germline loops: CDR1 SNHLY, CDR2 FYNNEI. V was trimmed by 5 bases and J by 7 bases, leaving 12 bases between them. CDR3 length: 12 residues. The CDR3 DNA follows: TGTGCCAGCAGTCGACAGCTATGGGAGCAGTACTTC. Residues: CASSRQLWEQYF.

This clone came up a few times. The chain recombines TRBV28 with TRBJ1-1; 8 bases agree with TRBD1. This CDR3 is 16 amino acids long. CDR1 and CDR2 (germline): MDHEN, SYDVKM. The J segment lost 1 base and the V segment lost 3 bases, leaving 7 bases of the junction unmatched. The CDR3 DNA sequence: TGTGCCAGCAGTTTTTCCCCTCAGGGGGCGAACACTGAAGCTTTCTTT. It yields the protein CASSFSPQGANTEAFF.

Note on this clone: At the DNA level, this CDR3 is encoded by other sequences in the same sample as well. The V gene is TRBV28, the J gene TRBJ2-7; tentative D call: TRBD2 (6 bases). From germline, CDR1 is MDHEN and CDR2 SYDVKM. This CDR3 has 12 amino acids. The V and J ends lost 3 bases and 4 bases respectively, with 7 bases between them. The CDR3 bases are TGTGCCAGCAGTTTGAGCGGGTACGAGCAGTACTTC. Translated, it gives CASSLSGYEQYF.

The J gene is TRBJ2-1, the V gene TRBV10-3, with 7 nucleotides matching TRBD2. CDR1 and CDR2 from the germline V gene are ENHRY and SYGVKD. The CDR3 length is 14 residues. V lost 2 bases to trimming and J lost 10 bases; unmatched junction nucleotides: 8. CDR3 loop: CAISEKIGEGEQFF. The DNA for the CDR3 is TGTGCCATCAGTGAGAAAATCGGGGAGGGGGAGCAGTTCTTC.

The genes are TRBV6-5 and TRBJ2-1; no clear D gene. Germline lookup yields CDR1 MNHEY and CDR2 SVGAGI. This CDR3 has 13 residues. V was cut by 5 bases and J by 1 base, with 6 bases left in between. DNA for the CDR3: TGTGCCAGCAGTCCGTTATCCTACAATGAGCAGTTCTTC. It codes for CASSPLSYNEQFF.

The rearrangement joins TRBV19 to TRBJ2-7, with 10 bases identical to TRBD1. The germline V gene has CDR1 LNHDA and CDR2 SQIVND (reference sequence). The CDR3 sequence is 14 residues long. The V gene end was trimmed by 4 bases and the J gene end by 3 bases; junction bases not matched to a gene: 3. The CDR3 spells CASSTGQGLYEQYF. The CDR3 region has the DNA TGTGCCAGTAGTACGGGACAGGGGCTCTACGAGCAGTACTTC.

The V and J genes are TRBV25-1 and TRBJ2-3; 13 bases fit TRBD2. Germline CDR1 and CDR2: MGHDK and SYGVNS. CDR3 length: 16 amino acids. After removal of 6 bases from V and 4 bases from J, the junction contained 7 bases not matched to a gene. CDR3 protein: CASSPSTSGRADTQYF. CDR3 coding DNA: TGTGCCAGCAGCCCCTCTACTAGCGGGAGGGCAGATACGCAGTATTTT. Variable domain in full (rest from reference TRBV25-1 and TRBJ2-3): EADIYQTPRYLVIGTGKKITLECSQTMGHDKMYWYQQDPGMELHLIHYSYGVNSTEKGDLSSESTVSRIRTEHFPLTLESARPSHTSQYLCASSPSTSGRADTQYFGPGTRLTVL.

The V and J genes are TRBV2 and TRBJ2-5; the match to TRBD2 covers 7 bases. This CDR3 has 14 amino acids. Per germline, CDR1 SNHLY and CDR2 FYNNEI. Trimming took 3 bases from V and 5 from J; bases not matched to a gene: 6. Here the CDR3 reads CASSDRGSLETQYF. The CDR3 coding sequence is TGTGCCAGCAGTGACCGCGGGAGTCTGGAGACCCAGTACTTC. The full variable domain, with the rest looked up from reference TRBV2 and TRBJ2-5, is EPEVTQTPSHQVTQMGQEVILRCVPISNHLYFYWYRQILGQKVEFLVSFYNNEISEKSEIFDDQFSVERPDGSNFTLKIRSTKLEDSAMYFCASSDRGSLETQYFGPGTRLLVL.

There are a few counts of this clone. The J gene is TRBJ2-1, the V gene TRBV5-1; D not certain. The CDR3 is made up of 15 amino acids. V was trimmed by 0 bases and J by 0 bases, leaving 7 bases between them. The V gene's germline CDR1 is SGHRS and CDR2 YFSETQ. This CDR3 is CASSLEANSYNEQFF. Written as DNA, the CDR3 is TGCGCCAGCAGCTTGGAGGCGAACTCCTACAATGAGCAGTTCTTC.

The V gene is TRBV4-1, the J gene TRBJ1-3; no clear D gene. The CDR3 is 13 amino acids. V lost 3 bases to trimming and J lost 3 bases, with 6 bases between them. Germline V gene lookup returns CDR1 MGHRA and CDR2 YSYEKL. This CDR3 reads CASSQEFGNTIYF. CDR3 nucleotides: TGCGCCAGCAGCCAGGAGTTTGGAAACACCATATATTTT.

This clone was seen a few times. This chain links TRBV5-1 with TRBJ2-7, with 8 bases matching TRBD1. Germline V gene data show CDR1 as SGHRS and CDR2 as YFSETQ. This CDR3 comprises 15 residues. Losses at the gene ends were 4 bases for V and 2 bases for J; bases not matched to a gene: 8. CDR3 residues: CASSIGTGPAYEQYF. The CDR3, as DNA: TGCGCCAGCAGCATCGGGACAGGCCCCGCCTACGAGCAGTACTTC.

The chain links TRBV30 to TRBJ1-4, with a possible D match to TRBD1 (5 bases). This CDR3 has 15 amino acids. From germline, CDR1 is GTSNPN and CDR2 SVGIG (reference sequence). Between the trimmed V and J ends, which lost 2 bases and 8 bases, there was a span of 18 bases. The CDR3 DNA follows: TGTGCCTGGAGTACCCGAGGAGGGGCGCAAGAAAAACTGTTTTTT. This sequence encodes CAWSTRGGAQEKLFF.

The CDR3 here is CASSLNAGGDAGSPLHF. The CDR3 nucleotides are TGCGCCAGCAGCTTGAATGCAGGGGGCGATGCCGGATCACCCCTCCACTTT. V usage is TRBV5-1 and J usage is TRBJ1-6, with TRBD1 matching 8 bases. The V gene's germline CDR1 is SGHRS and CDR2 YFSETQ. After removal of 1 base from V and 10 bases from J, the junction contained 13 bases not matched to a gene. The CDR3 totals 17 residues. Full variable domain (missing parts from reference TRBV5-1 and TRBJ1-6): KAGVTQTPRYLIKTRGQQVTLSCSPISGHRSVSWYQQTPGQGLQFLFEYFSETQRNKGNFPGRFSGRQFSNSRSEMNVSTLELGDSALYLCASSLNAGGDAGSPLHFGNGTRLTVT.

This clone was detected a few times. The chain is built from TRBV7-2 and TRBJ2-7; a weak D match, TRBD2 (6 bases). This CDR3 has 14 amino acids. Trimming stripped 3 bases from V and 6 bases from J, with 15 bases between. CDR1 is SGHTA and CDR2 is FQGNSA in the germline V gene. CDR3 loop: CASSFGGGLVEQYF. The CDR3 nucleotides are TGTGCCAGCAGCTTCGGGGGAGGTCTCGTCGAGCAGTACTTC.